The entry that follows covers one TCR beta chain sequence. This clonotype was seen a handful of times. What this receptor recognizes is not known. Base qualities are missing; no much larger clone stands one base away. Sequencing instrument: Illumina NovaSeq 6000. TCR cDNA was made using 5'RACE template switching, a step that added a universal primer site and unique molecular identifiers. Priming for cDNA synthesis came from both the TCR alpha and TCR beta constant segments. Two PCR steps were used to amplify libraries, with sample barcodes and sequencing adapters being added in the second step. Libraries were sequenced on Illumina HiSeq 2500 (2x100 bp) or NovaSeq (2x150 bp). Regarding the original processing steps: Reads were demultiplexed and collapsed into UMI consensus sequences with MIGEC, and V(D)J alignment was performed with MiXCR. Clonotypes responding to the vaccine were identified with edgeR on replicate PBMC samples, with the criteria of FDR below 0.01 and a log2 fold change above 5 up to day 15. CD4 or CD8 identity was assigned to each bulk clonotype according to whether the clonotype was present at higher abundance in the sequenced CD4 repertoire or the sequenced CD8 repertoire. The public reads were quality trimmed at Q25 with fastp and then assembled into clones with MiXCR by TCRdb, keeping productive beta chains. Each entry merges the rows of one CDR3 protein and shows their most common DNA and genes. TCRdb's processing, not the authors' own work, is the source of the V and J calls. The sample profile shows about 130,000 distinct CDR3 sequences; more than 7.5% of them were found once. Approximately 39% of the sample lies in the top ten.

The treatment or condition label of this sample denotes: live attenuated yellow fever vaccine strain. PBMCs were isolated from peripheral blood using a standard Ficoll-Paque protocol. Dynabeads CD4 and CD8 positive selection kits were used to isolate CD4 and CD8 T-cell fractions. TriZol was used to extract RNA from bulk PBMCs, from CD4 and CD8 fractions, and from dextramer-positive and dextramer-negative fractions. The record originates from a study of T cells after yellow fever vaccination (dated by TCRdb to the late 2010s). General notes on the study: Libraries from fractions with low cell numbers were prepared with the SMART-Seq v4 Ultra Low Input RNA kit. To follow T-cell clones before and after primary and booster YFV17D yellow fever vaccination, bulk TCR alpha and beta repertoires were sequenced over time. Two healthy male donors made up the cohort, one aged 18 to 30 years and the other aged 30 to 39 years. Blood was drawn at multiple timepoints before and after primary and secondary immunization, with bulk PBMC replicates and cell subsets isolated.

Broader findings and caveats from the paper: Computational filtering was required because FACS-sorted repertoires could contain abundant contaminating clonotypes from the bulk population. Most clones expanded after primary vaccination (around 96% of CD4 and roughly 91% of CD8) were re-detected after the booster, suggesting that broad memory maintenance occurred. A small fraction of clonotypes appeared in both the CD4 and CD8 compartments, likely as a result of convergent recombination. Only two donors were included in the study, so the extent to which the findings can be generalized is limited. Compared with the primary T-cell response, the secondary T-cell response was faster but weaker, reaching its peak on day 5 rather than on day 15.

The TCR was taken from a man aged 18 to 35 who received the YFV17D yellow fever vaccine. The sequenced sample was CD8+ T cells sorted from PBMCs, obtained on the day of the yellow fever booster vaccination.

The sequence in DNA is TGTGCCAGCAGTTACTCGACAACCCGGGAGACCCAGTACTTC. This gives the protein CASSYSTTRETQYF. The sequence is built from TRBV6-6 and TRBJ2-5; the D gene is unclear. Its CDR3 holds 14 amino acids, cysteine through phenylalanine. Of the read, only the CDR3 DNA is kept; its 42 bases are in frame from base 1. CDR1 and CDR2, per the germline V gene (reference sequence), are MNHNY and SVGAGI. The junction carries 10 bases between V and J, which are trimmed by 0 bases and 5 bases respectively.